The 17 T cell receptor beta chains below come from one sample, sequenced in a study of radiation and T cells in renal cell carcinoma. Time point defined: blood 4 weeks post-SBRT, at nephrectomy. The sample's treatment: 15 Gy SBRT to primary tumor, nephrectomy 4 weeks later. Libraries were prepared by immunoSEQ multiplex PCR; TCRdb keeps only in-frame clonotypes and omits some of them. This sample yields about 78,000 clones, of which roughly nine tenths are seen a single time; about 5.8% belongs to the top ten. Here the sequenced sample was blood, taken from a patient whose treatment included radiotherapy and nephrectomy. These TCRs come from a woman aged 70 to 79 with renal cell carcinoma.

The rearrangement links TRBV15 to TRBJ2-3, with 11 bases lining up with TRBD2. The V and J ends lost 5 bases and 3 bases, in that order; junction bases with no gene match: 4. Germline V lookup: CDR1 LNHNV, CDR2 YYDKDF (reference sequence). The CDR3 is 15 residues long. CDR3 sequence (DNA): TGTGCCACCAGCGGGCCTAGCGGGGGGACAGATACGCAGTATTTT. This translates into CATSGPSGGTDTQYF.

The genes are TRBV19 and TRBJ1-5; D is unclear. Germline V lookup: CDR1 LNHDA, CDR2 SQIVND (reference sequence). The length of the CDR3 is 10 residues. V lost 10 bases and J 3 bases, leaving 4 bases between the germline ends. The CDR3 DNA reads TGTGCCAACGACAATCAGCCCCAGCATTTT. This gives the protein CANDNQPQHF.

The chain recombines TRBV4-2 with TRBJ1-4, with a weak D call TRBD1 (5 bases). Germline values: CDR1 LGHNA, CDR2 YNFKEQ. Trimming shortened V by 0 bases and J by 8 bases, and 16 bases separated the two germline ends. This CDR3 comprises 16 residues. The CDR3 nucleotides are TGTGCCAGCAGCCAAGATCTTACGGGGGTAGGGGAAAAACTGTTTTTT. The encoded protein is CASSQDLTGVGEKLFF.

J is TRBJ1-5 and V is TRBV29-1, with D hard to call. Germline CDR1 reads SQVTM; CDR2 reads ANQGSEA. V was trimmed by 4 bases and J by 1 base, leaving 11 bases between them. This CDR3 has 14 residues. The chain's CDR3 is CSVGTRNSNQPQHF. CDR3 sequence (DNA): TGCAGCGTTGGGACTCGTAACAGCAATCAGCCCCAGCATTTT.

The genes are TRBV6-6 and TRBJ1-1; TRBD1 matches at 9 bases. Unmatched junction bases numbered 4, after V lost 6 bases and J lost 8 bases. The CDR3 covers 12 residues. Germline V gene sequence: CDR1 MNHNY, CDR2 SVGAGI (reference sequence). CDR3 in DNA: TGTGCCAGCAGCGGGACAGGGCGCGAAGCTTTCTTT. Translating it yields CASSGTGREAFF.

V and J are TRBV28 and TRBJ1-1; D possibly corresponds to TRBD1 (5 bases). Germline V gene data show CDR1 as MDHEN and CDR2 as SYDVKM. This CDR3 is 14 amino acids long. The ends were cut back, 5 bases at V and 1 base at J, with 11 bases in the middle. The DNA of the CDR3 is TGTGCCAGCAGTCCGGGACCTAGGAACACTGAAGCTTTCTTT. The encoded protein is CASSPGPRNTEAFF. The full variable domain, with the rest looked up from reference TRBV28 and TRBJ1-1, is DVKVTQSSRYLVKRTGEKVFLECVQDMDHENMFWYRQDPGLGLRLIYFSYDVKMKEKGDIPEGYSVSREKKERFSLILESASTNQTSMYLCASSPGPRNTEAFFGQGTRLTVV.

The chain recombines TRBV19 with TRBJ1-1, with 10 bases aligning to TRBD1. Germline loops: CDR1 LNHDA, CDR2 SQIVND (reference sequence). Germline trimming cut 4 bases from V and 7 bases from J; bases unmatched to any gene: 15. This CDR3 is 17 amino acids long. The CDR3 sequence: CASSTSRDRGKQGEAFF. The CDR3 coding sequence is TGTGCCAGTAGTACCAGCCGGGACAGGGGAAAACAAGGTGAAGCTTTCTTT.

This CDR3 reads CASSFFSGTENTEAFF. In nucleotides, the CDR3 is TGTGCCAGCAGCTTTTTTTCCGGGACAGAGAACACTGAAGCTTTCTTT. J is TRBJ1-1 and V is TRBV5-6, with 7 bases matching TRBD1. CDR1 is SGHDT and CDR2 is YYEEEE in the germline V gene. This CDR3 region has 16 residues. V lost 2 bases to trimming and J lost 1 base; unmatched junction nucleotides: 8.

This sequence joins TRBV5-8 and TRBJ2-1; D ambiguous. The germline gives CDR1 SGHTS, CDR2 YDEGEE. V lost 0 bases, J lost 0 bases, and 7 bases lay in between. CDR3 length: 15 amino acids. CDR3 DNA sequence: TGTGCCAGCAGCTTGGGGTTAAGCTCCTACAATGAGCAGTTCTTC. This codes for CASSLGLSSYNEQFF.

This rearrangement joins TRBV15 to TRBJ1-2; tentatively, D is TRBD1 (6 bases). Germline V gene lookup returns CDR1 LNHNV and CDR2 YYDKDF (reference sequence). The V end was cut by 3 bases, the J end by 7 bases, with 18 bases between. This CDR3 is built from 15 residues. Written as DNA, the CDR3 is TGTGCCACCAGCAGGGATCTGACAGAAGGGGGTGGCTACACCTTC. This encodes CATSRDLTEGGGYTF.

This sequence joins TRBV9 and TRBJ1-1, with 8 positions matching TRBD1. The CDR3 has 16 residues. Trimming cost V 4 bases and J 3 bases; bases outside gene matches: 11. Germline loops: CDR1 SGDLS, CDR2 YYNGEE. Here the CDR3 reads CASSPTDRAGDTEAFF. For the CDR3, the DNA is TGTGCCAGCAGCCCGACGGACAGGGCAGGGGACACTGAAGCTTTCTTT.

The chain employs TRBV6-1 and TRBJ1-2; 7 nucleotides line up with TRBD1. CDR1 is MNHNS and CDR2 is SASEGT in the germline V gene. V lost 10 bases to trimming and J lost 3 bases; unmatched junction nucleotides: 5. The length of the CDR3 is 12 residues. Here the CDR3 DNA reads TGTGCCACAGGGGGGAGAGACTATGGCTACACCTTC. This codes for CATGGRDYGYTF.

This rearrangement joins TRBV30 to TRBJ1-5; a possible D gene is TRBD1 (5 bases). The V gene lost 3 bases and the J gene lost 1 base, with 16 bases spanning the gap. The length of the CDR3 is 16 residues. CDR1 and CDR2 (germline): GTSNPN, SVGIG (reference sequence). The CDR3 DNA follows: TGTGCCTGGAGAGCCCCTGGGGGAGGAAGCAATCAGCCCCAGCATTTT. Encoded protein: CAWRAPGGGSNQPQHF.

V is TRBV6-6 and J is TRBJ1-1; weak D call: TRBD1 (6 bases). V was pared by 6 bases and J by 2 bases, with 13 bases between. This CDR3 region has 14 residues. The germline gives CDR1 MNHNY, CDR2 SVGAGI (reference sequence). The CDR3 spells CASRRGEGNTEAFF. CDR3 nucleotide sequence: TGTGCCAGCAGAAGGGGGGAAGGTAACACTGAAGCTTTCTTT.

The J gene is TRBJ1-2, the V gene TRBV6-1; no clear D gene. The CDR3 consists of 16 residues. Germline V gene lookup returns CDR1 MNHNS and CDR2 SASEGT. V was shortened by 1 base and J by 5 bases, with 17 bases between the two germline ends. CDR3 coding DNA: TGTGCCAGCAGTGAAGAGAGGTTTGTTGCAGCATATGGCTACACCTTC. Its protein product is CASSEERFVAAYGYTF.

The chain is built from TRBV30 and TRBJ2-1; no definite D call. Trimming removed 1 base at V and 4 bases at J, with 11 bases between. The CDR3 is 14 residues long. Per germline, CDR1 GTSNPN and CDR2 SVGIG (reference sequence). The DNA of the CDR3 is TGTGCCTGGAGTGAAAGCGCCTTGTACAATGAGCAGTTCTTC. As protein: CAWSESALYNEQFF.

The chain combines TRBV4-1 with TRBJ1-2; the D is unclear. CDR1 MGHRA and CDR2 YSYEKL come from the germline V gene. Trimming stripped 1 base from V and 6 bases from J, with 12 bases between. The CDR3 is made up of 14 amino acids. As DNA, the CDR3 is TGCGCCAGCAGCCAAGCGGGGTACGACCATGGCTACACCTTC. It yields the protein CASSQAGYDHGYTF.